Listed below are T cell receptor beta chains from one sample, sequenced in a study of CD8 T cells in Susac syndrome. TCRdb re-called the immunoSEQ multiplex PCR reads through MiXCR, storing one row per CDR3 protein. Of 150,000 to 160,000 distinct CDR3 sequences in the sample, 85% to 95% were seen once. Sequenced input: CD4+ T cells from PBMCs. The receptors stem from a human donor with Susac syndrome. Both conserved end residues are part of each CDR3. D genes are given only for firm matches. Expanded clones get a size class; other rows say once, few or many, or leave the size out.

V gene: TRBV20-1
D gene: TRBD1
J gene: TRBJ1-5
clone size: -
CDR3 DNA: TGCAGTGCTAGCGGACTGGGCAGGGGGTTAGAGCCCCAGCATTTT
CDR3 protein: CSASGLGRGLEPQHF

V gene: TRBV3-1
D gene: -
J gene: TRBJ1-2
clone size: -
CDR3 DNA: TGTGCCAGCAGCAAAGGACAGCCCCCAGGTTTTTATGGCTACACCTTC
CDR3 protein: CASSKGQPPGFYGYTF

V gene: TRBV24-1
D gene: -
J gene: TRBJ2-1
clone size: -
CDR3 DNA: TGTGCCACCAGTGACCCAGGGACTCCCAATGAGCAGTTCTTC
CDR3 protein: CATSDPGTPNEQFF

V gene: TRBV9
D gene: TRBD1
J gene: TRBJ1-3
clone size: -
CDR3 DNA: TGTGCCAGCAGCACCACAGGGGGCTTTGACACCATATATTTT
CDR3 protein: CASSTTGGFDTIYF

V gene: TRBV5-1
D gene: -
J gene: TRBJ1-2
clone size: -
CDR3 DNA: TGCGCCAGCAGCTTGACATCGACAGGCTCTAACTATGGCTACACCTTC
CDR3 protein: CASSLTSTGSNYGYTF

V gene: TRBV20-1
D gene: -
J gene: TRBJ2-7
clone size: -
CDR3 DNA: TGCAGTGCCCGGGACTGGAGTTCCTACGAGCAGTACTTC
CDR3 protein: CSARDWSSYEQYF

V gene: TRBV7-2
D gene: TRBD1
J gene: TRBJ1-2
clone size: -
CDR3 DNA: TGTGCCAGCAGTAAGGACAGGGCGTCGGGTGGCTACACCTTC
CDR3 protein: CASSKDRASGGYTF

V gene: TRBV20-1
D gene: -
J gene: TRBJ2-3
clone size: -
CDR3 DNA: TGCAGTGCTAGAGTGGGAGATACGCAGTATTTT
CDR3 protein: CSARVGDTQYF

V gene: TRBV12-3/TRBV12-4
D gene: TRBD2
J gene: TRBJ2-3
clone size: -
CDR3 DNA: TGTGCCAGCAGTGAGCGGGGGAGGGGCACAGATACGCAGTATTTT
CDR3 protein: CASSERGRGTDTQYF

V gene: TRBV5-1
D gene: -
J gene: TRBJ1-2
clone size: -
CDR3 DNA: TGCGCCAGCAGCTTGGACGGGACTTCGGACGGGGGCTACACCTTC
CDR3 protein: CASSLDGTSDGGYTF

V gene: TRBV7-8
D gene: -
J gene: TRBJ1-1
clone size: once
CDR3 DNA: TGTGCCAGCAGCTTAGAGACCCCGAGGAGAGCTTTCTTT
CDR3 protein: CASSLETPRRAFF

V gene: TRBV11-2
D gene: -
J gene: TRBJ2-1
clone size: -
CDR3 DNA: TGTGCCAGCAGCTTCAAGTCCCTCCCGACAGGCAATCCTTACAATGAGCAGTTCTTC
CDR3 protein: CASSFKSLPTGNPYNEQFF

V gene: TRBV3-1
D gene: TRBD2
J gene: TRBJ2-7
clone size: -
CDR3 DNA: TGTGCCAGCAGCCAACCGCAAGGGAGGGTGCAGTACTTC
CDR3 protein: CASSQPQGRVQYF

V gene: TRBV18
D gene: -
J gene: TRBJ1-2
clone size: once
CDR3 DNA: TGTGCCAGCTCACGAACAGGCCCGCGAGGGAGGGAACTCTATGGCTACACCTTC
CDR3 protein: CASSRTGPRGRELYGYTF

V gene: TRBV29-1
D gene: -
J gene: TRBJ2-1
clone size: -
CDR3 DNA: TGCAGCGTTGGACACAACAATGAGCAGTTCTTC
CDR3 protein: CSVGHNNEQFF

V gene: TRBV14
D gene: -
J gene: TRBJ2-7
clone size: -
CDR3 DNA: TGTGCCAGCAGTGACCTCAGCTCCTACGAGCAGTACTTC
CDR3 protein: CASSDLSSYEQYF

V gene: TRBV6-5
D gene: -
J gene: TRBJ1-3
clone size: -
CDR3 DNA: TGTGCCAGCACAGATAGGGTTACGGGGGGCACCATATATTTT
CDR3 protein: CASTDRVTGGTIYF